This entry lists 14 T cell receptor beta chains sequenced from one sample in a study of T cells in Graves' hyperthyroidism and ophthalmopathy. Researchers took RNA transcripts and amplified the TCR beta CDR3 regions from them. Using the HTBI primer set, a first-round RT-PCR was run on the TCR CDR3. MiXCR, run by TCRdb on the multiplex PCR reads, gives a single entry per CDR3 protein. This repertoire shows 450,000 to 650,000 distinct CDR3 sequences, approximately 15% found once; its top ten account for 7% to 9%. The source material was blood. The receptors were gathered from a woman aged 18-29 years with Graves' ophthalmopathy.

This clonotype has a count of ten or more. The rearrangement links TRBV13 to TRBJ2-5; D is unresolved. The CDR3 covers 14 residues. The germline CDR1 and CDR2 sequences are PRHDT and FYEKMQ (reference sequence). V lost 3 bases and J 5 bases, leaving 13 bases between the germline ends. The CDR3 loop is CASSFFRSAETQYF. The CDR3 bases are TGTGCCAGCAGCTTCTTCCGTAGTGCGGAGACCCAGTACTTC. Based on the CDR3 plus reference TRBV13 and TRBJ2-5, the full variable domain is AAGVIQSPRHLIKEKRETATLKCYPIPRHDTVYWYQQGPGQDPQFLISFYEKMQSDKGSIPDRFSAQQFSDYHSELNMSSLELGDSALYFCASSFFRSAETQYFGPGTRLLVL.

This clonotype occurred a few times. This rearrangement joins TRBV30 to TRBJ1-5, with D perhaps matching TRBD1 (5 bases). V was trimmed by 0 bases and J by 7 bases, leaving 25 bases between them. The germline V gene has CDR1 GTSNPN and CDR2 SVGIG (reference sequence). The CDR3 length is 18 residues. DNA for the CDR3: TGTGCCTGGAGTGTTGAAGGTGAGACAGCCCCTTTAAACCAGCCCCAGCATTTT. It translates to CAWSVEGETAPLNQPQHF.

The chain recombines TRBV28 with TRBJ2-7; D might be TRBD1 (5 bases). The CDR3 spans 15 residues. Germline V CDR1 and CDR2: MDHEN, SYDVKM. The V end lost 3 bases, the J end lost 0 bases, and 12 bases lay between the germline ends. Here the CDR3 reads CASSFRGLSSYEQYF. The CDR3 DNA is TGTGCCAGCAGTTTTAGGGGTTTAAGCTCCTACGAGCAGTACTTC.

The chain carries TRBV14 and TRBJ2-5; D possibly corresponds to TRBD2 (6 bases). Trimming removed 2 bases at V and 2 bases at J, with 12 bases between. Germline V CDR1 and CDR2: SGHDN, FVKESK. This CDR3 has 15 residues. DNA for the CDR3: TGTGCCAGCAGCCAACGACGGACTACTCAAGAGACCCAGTACTTC. This translates into CASSQRRTTQETQYF.

This clonotype has just a few counts. The gene calls are TRBV19 and TRBJ2-3; 12 positions agree with TRBD2. CDR1 LNHDA and CDR2 SQIVND come from the germline V gene (reference sequence). The CDR3 is made up of 16 amino acids. V was clipped by 6 bases and J by 4 bases; unmatched bases: 8. CDR3 region: CASSNPGLAGADTQYF. The DNA of the CDR3 is TGTGCCAGTAGCAATCCGGGACTAGCGGGTGCAGATACGCAGTATTTT. Full variable domain (outside the CDR3, taken from reference TRBV19 and TRBJ2-3): DGGITQSPKYLFRKEGQNVTLSCEQNLNHDAMYWYRQDPGQGLRLIYYSQIVNDFQKGDIAEGYSVSREKKESFPLTVTSAQKNPTAFYLCASSNPGLAGADTQYFGPGTRLTVL.

This clonotype was detected many times. V is TRBV12-3 or TRBV12-4 and J is TRBJ2-7; D is ambiguous. The V gene lost 4 bases and the J gene lost 2 bases, with 12 bases spanning the gap. The CDR3 is made up of 14 amino acids. CDR3 amino acids: CASSSGWDTYEQYF. For the CDR3, the DNA is TGTGCCAGCAGTTCCGGGTGGGATACCTACGAGCAGTACTTC.

This clonotype was counted at least ten times. The V call is TRBV2, the J call TRBJ2-5, with 7 bases lining up with TRBD1. The V segment lost 6 bases and the J segment 7 bases; nucleotides outside the gene matches: 14. Germline CDR1 reads SNHLY; CDR2 reads FYNNEI. This CDR3 is 15 amino acids long. The CDR3 region has the DNA TGTGCCAGCAGCACCCACCCCGGGACAGATGGGACCCAGTACTTC. Amino acid sequence: CASSTHPGTDGTQYF.

This clonotype was detected many times. The V and J genes are TRBV3-1 and TRBJ2-3; weak D call: TRBD2 (5 bases). V lost 1 base to trimming and J lost 4 bases, with 12 bases between them. The CDR3 sequence is 15 residues long. In germline, CDR1 is LGHDT, CDR2 YNNKEL (reference sequence). The CDR3 loop is CASSQVSYGADTQYF. CDR3 sequence (DNA): TGTGCCAGCAGCCAAGTTAGCTACGGGGCAGATACGCAGTATTTT.

The genes are TRBV6-2 or TRBV6-3 and TRBJ2-7; 7 bases align to TRBD1. The CDR3 is made up of 13 amino acids. Germline CDR1 reads MNHEY; CDR2 reads SVGEGT. The trim removed 5 bases at V and 9 bases at J, leaving 10 bases unmatched. The CDR3 bases are TGTGCCAGCAGTCAACGAGGGCCAGGGGGGCAGTACTTC. This gives the protein CASSQRGPGGQYF.

This clonotype was observed many times. The V call is TRBV6-1, the J call TRBJ1-2; D perhaps matches TRBD1 (6 bases). Germline CDR1 and CDR2: MNHNS and SASEGT. The CDR3 extends over 13 amino acids. Trimming stripped 4 bases from V and 4 bases from J, with 10 bases between. The CDR3 here is CASSATGPYGYTF. The CDR3 DNA follows: TGTGCCAGCAGTGCGACAGGTCCCTATGGCTACACCTTC.

The chain recombines TRBV10-3 with TRBJ2-7, with a tentative D call TRBD1 (7 bases). The V end lost 2 bases, the J end lost 7 bases, and 18 bases lay between the germline ends. The CDR3 length is 15 residues. CDR1 is ENHRY, CDR2 SYGVKD, per germline. For the CDR3, the DNA is TGTGCCATCAGTGAGGGCGGAGGGGGCCTGGGGGAGCAGTACTTC. Its translation is CAISEGGGGLGEQYF.

The chain uses TRBV11-2 and TRBJ2-5, with a possible D match to TRBD1 (6 bases). V gave up 2 bases and J gave up 1 base, with 11 bases separating them. This CDR3 region has 15 residues. Germline V gene lookup returns CDR1 SGHAT and CDR2 FQNNGV. This CDR3 reads CASSLIGQIQETQYF. The DNA of the CDR3 is TGTGCCAGCAGCTTAATCGGACAGATCCAAGAGACCCAGTACTTC.

This clonotype has at least ten counts. J is TRBJ2-7 and V is TRBV6-5, with D possibly TRBD2 on 6 matching bases. Germline CDR1 reads MNHEY; CDR2 reads SVGAGI. The CDR3 sequence is 16 residues long. Trimming took 0 bases from V and 6 from J, leaving 18 bases between them. The CDR3 DNA is TGTGCCAGCAGTTACTCTTCGGTAGCGGTTGCTTCCGAGCAGTACTTC. Translation: CASSYSSVAVASEQYF.

The rearrangement links TRBV19 to TRBJ1-1, with D perhaps matching TRBD1 (6 bases). The V gene lost 8 bases and the J gene lost 0 bases, with 25 bases spanning the gap. There are 18 residues in the CDR3. Germline loops: CDR1 LNHDA, CDR2 SQIVND (reference sequence). This chain's CDR3 is CASGSIFTGPFMNTEAFF. As DNA, the CDR3 is TGTGCCAGTGGTAGTATCTTTACAGGGCCTTTTATGAACACTGAAGCTTTCTTT.